Listed here are 6 T cell receptor beta chains from one sample, sequenced in a study of blood T cell repertoires in COVID-19. Using immunoSEQ multiplex PCR, the repertoire was profiled, and TCRdb retains in-frame clones only, with some absent. The repertoire holds around 300,000 clones, with about four fifths as singletons. Input material: peripheral blood. The source is a man aged 30 to 39 with active or convalescent COVID-19.

The gene calls are TRBV7-3 and TRBJ2-3, with D possibly matching TRBD1 (6 bases). Trimming pared 1 base from V and 4 bases from J, leaving 12 bases between. Germline V gene sequence: CDR1 SGHTA, CDR2 FQGTGA. CDR3 size: 15 residues. Here the CDR3 reads CASSLNAAGADTQYF. CDR3 sequence (DNA): TGTGCCAGCAGCTTAAACGCGGCAGGGGCAGATACGCAGTATTTT.

V gene TRBV4-1 combines with J gene TRBJ1-2; D may be TRBD1 (6 bases). Germline assignment: CDR1 MGHRA and CDR2 YSYEKL. Trimming pared 1 base from V and 2 bases from J, leaving 17 bases between. The CDR3 extends over 17 amino acids. For the CDR3, the DNA is TGCGCCAGCAGCCAAGGTTGGCAGGGGAAGGGGAACTATGGCTACACCTTC. It translates to CASSQGWQGKGNYGYTF.

The V gene is TRBV6-5, the J gene TRBJ2-3; possible D gene TRBD2, 6 bases. Germline V lookup: CDR1 MNHEY, CDR2 SVGAGI. The V end lost 8 bases, the J end lost 6 bases, and 12 bases lay between the germline ends. This CDR3 is built from 12 residues. The CDR3 reads CASPRRGDTQYF. The CDR3 nucleotides are TGTGCCAGCCCTCGGAGGGGTGATACGCAGTATTTT.

The CDR3 region has the DNA TGTGCCAGCAGTGAACACTTCACCGGGGAGCTGTTTTTT. Its translation is CASSEHFTGELFF. The V call is TRBV6-1, the J call TRBJ2-2; D is undetermined. The CDR3 extends over 13 amino acids. With 2 bases removed from V and 4 bases from J, the gap between germline ends came to 5 bases. Germline values: CDR1 MNHNS, CDR2 SASEGT.

The chain couples TRBV27 to TRBJ1-2; no clear D. CDR1 MNHEY and CDR2 SMNVEV come from the germline V gene (reference sequence). The V end lost 0 bases, the J end lost 4 bases, and 12 bases lay between the germline ends. The CDR3 runs 15 residues. The chain's CDR3 is CASSLSPSMPYGYTF. The CDR3 nucleotides read TGTGCCAGCAGTTTATCACCCTCTATGCCCTATGGCTACACCTTC.

This sequence joins TRBV25-1 and TRBJ2-2, with 7 bases matching TRBD2. V was clipped by 4 bases and J by 0 bases; unmatched bases: 5. Per the germline V gene, CDR1 is MGHDK and CDR2 is SYGVNS. The CDR3 has 16 residues. In DNA, the CDR3 is TGTGCCAGCAGTGTCTACGCGGGGGCGAACACCGGGGAGCTGTTTTTT. Protein sequence: CASSVYAGANTGELFF. The complete variable domain, with remaining parts taken from reference TRBV25-1 and TRBJ2-2, reads EADIYQTPRYLVIGTGKKITLECSQTMGHDKMYWYQQDPGMELHLIHYSYGVNSTEKGDLSSESTVSRIRTEHFPLTLESARPSHTSQYLCASSVYAGANTGELFFGEGSRLTVL.